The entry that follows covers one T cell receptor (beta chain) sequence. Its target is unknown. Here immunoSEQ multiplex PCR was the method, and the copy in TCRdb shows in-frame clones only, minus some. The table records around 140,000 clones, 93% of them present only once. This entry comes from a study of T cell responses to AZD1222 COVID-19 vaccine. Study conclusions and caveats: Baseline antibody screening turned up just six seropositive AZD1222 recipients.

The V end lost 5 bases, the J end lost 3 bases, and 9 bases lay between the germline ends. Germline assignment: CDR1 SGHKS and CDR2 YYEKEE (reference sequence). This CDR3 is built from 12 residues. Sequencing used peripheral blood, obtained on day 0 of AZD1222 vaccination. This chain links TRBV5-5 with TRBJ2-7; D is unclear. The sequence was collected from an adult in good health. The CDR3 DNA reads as TGTGCCAGCAGTGGGTGGGGCTACGAGCAGTACTTC. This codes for CASSGWGYEQYF.